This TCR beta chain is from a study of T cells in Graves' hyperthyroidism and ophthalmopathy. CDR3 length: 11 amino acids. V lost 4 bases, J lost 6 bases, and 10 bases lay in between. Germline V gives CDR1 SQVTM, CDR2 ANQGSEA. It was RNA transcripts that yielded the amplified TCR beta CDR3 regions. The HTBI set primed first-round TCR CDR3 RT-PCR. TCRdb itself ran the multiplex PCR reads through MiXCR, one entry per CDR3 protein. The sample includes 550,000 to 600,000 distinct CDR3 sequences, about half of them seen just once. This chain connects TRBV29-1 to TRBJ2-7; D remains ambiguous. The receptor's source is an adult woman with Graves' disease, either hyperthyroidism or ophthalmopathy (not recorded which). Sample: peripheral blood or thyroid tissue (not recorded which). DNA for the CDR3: TGCAGCGTTGTATCCCGAGGCGAGCAGTACTTC. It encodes CSVVSRGEQYF.